These 3 T cell receptor beta chains were sequenced from one sample in a study of neurological immune-mediated disorders. One entry per CDR3 protein, called by TCRdb with MiXCR from the 5' RACE reads. This table has 25,000 to 35,000 distinct CDR3 sequences, around an eighth appearing once. Material for sequencing was PBMCs. Receptors originate from a woman aged 60-75 years in good health.

This clonotype showed up many times. V and J are TRBV20-1 and TRBJ1-6; perhaps TRBD1 as D (5 bases). This CDR3 is built from 18 residues. Deletions cut 1 base from V and 1 base from J, with 17 bases between. Germline V gene sequence: CDR1 DFQATT, CDR2 SNEGSKA (reference sequence). CDR3 amino acids: CSARGRLTGTSYNSPLHF. As DNA, the CDR3 is TGCAGTGCTAGAGGAAGGCTTACAGGAACGTCCTATAATTCACCCCTCCACTTT.

This clonotype was counted many times. The chain links TRBV4-1 to TRBJ2-1, with D tentatively TRBD2 (6 bases). The CDR3 has 15 amino acids. In germline, CDR1 is MGHRA, CDR2 YSYEKL. Trimming removed 0 bases from V and 3 bases from J, with 9 bases in between. The CDR3 protein is CASSQDRTNYNEQFF. CDR3 DNA sequence: TGCGCCAGCAGCCAAGACAGGACTAACTACAATGAGCAGTTCTTC.

This clonotype was recorded many times. This chain uses TRBV6-6 with TRBJ2-7; TRBD2 agrees at 9 bases. The length of the CDR3 is 15 residues. Germline CDR1 reads MNHNY; CDR2 reads SVGAGI (reference sequence). V was pared by 6 bases and J by 8 bases, with 14 bases of the junction left unmatched. CDR3 in amino acids: CASRDAGLAWHKQYF. In DNA, the CDR3 is TGTGCCAGCAGAGACGCTGGACTAGCGTGGCACAAGCAGTACTTC.